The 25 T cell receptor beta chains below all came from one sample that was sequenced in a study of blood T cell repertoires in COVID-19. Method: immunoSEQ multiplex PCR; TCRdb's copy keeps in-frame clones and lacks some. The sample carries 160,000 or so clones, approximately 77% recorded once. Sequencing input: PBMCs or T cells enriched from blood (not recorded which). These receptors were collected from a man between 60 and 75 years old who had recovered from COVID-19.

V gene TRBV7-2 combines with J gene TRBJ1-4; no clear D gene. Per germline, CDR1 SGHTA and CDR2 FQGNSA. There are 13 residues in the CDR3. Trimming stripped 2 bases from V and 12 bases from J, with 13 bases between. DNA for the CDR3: TGTGCCAGCAGCTTAAAACCTGGAGGTGAACTGTTTTTT. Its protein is CASSLKPGGELFF.

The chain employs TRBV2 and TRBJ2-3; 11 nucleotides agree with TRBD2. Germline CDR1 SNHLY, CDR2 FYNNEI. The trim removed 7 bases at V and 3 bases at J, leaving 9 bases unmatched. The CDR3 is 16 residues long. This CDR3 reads CASKLLAGALTDTQYF. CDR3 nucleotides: TGTGCCAGCAAATTACTAGCGGGGGCCCTTACAGATACGCAGTATTTT. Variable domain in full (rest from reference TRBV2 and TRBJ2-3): EPEVTQTPSHQVTQMGQEVILRCVPISNHLYFYWYRQILGQKVEFLVSFYNNEISEKSEIFDDQFSVERPDGSNFTLKIRSTKLEDSAMYFCASKLLAGALTDTQYFGPGTRLTVL.

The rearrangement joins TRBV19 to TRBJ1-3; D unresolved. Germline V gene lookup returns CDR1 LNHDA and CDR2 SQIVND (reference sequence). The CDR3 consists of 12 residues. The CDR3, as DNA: TGTGCAGCGCGGGCGCGGGGAAACACCATATATTTT. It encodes CAARARGNTIYF.

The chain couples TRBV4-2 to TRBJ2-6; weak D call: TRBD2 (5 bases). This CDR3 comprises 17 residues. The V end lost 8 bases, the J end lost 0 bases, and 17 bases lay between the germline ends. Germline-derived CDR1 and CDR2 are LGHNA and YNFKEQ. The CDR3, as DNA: TGTGCCAGCGGGGTAGGACTTTCCTCCTCTGGGGCCAACGTCCTGACTTTC. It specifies CASGVGLSSSGANVLTF.

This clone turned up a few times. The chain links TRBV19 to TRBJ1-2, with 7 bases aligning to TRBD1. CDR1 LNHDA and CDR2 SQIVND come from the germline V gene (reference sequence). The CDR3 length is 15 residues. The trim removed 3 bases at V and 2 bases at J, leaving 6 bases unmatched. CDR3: CASSISHRGNYGYTF. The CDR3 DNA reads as TGTGCCAGTAGTATTAGTCACAGGGGAAACTATGGCTACACCTTC.

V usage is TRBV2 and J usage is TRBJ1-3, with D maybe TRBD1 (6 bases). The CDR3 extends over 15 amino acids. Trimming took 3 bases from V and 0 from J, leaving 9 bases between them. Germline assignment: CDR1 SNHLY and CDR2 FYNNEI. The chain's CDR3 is CASSEDSFSGNTIYF. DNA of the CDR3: TGTGCCAGCAGTGAGGACAGTTTCTCTGGAAACACCATATATTTT.

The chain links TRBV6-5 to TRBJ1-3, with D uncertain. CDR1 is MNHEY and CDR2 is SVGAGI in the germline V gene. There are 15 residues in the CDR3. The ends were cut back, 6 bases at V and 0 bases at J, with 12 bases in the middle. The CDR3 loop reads CASRFEQFSGNTIYF. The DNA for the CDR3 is TGTGCCAGCAGATTCGAACAGTTCTCTGGAAACACCATATATTTT.

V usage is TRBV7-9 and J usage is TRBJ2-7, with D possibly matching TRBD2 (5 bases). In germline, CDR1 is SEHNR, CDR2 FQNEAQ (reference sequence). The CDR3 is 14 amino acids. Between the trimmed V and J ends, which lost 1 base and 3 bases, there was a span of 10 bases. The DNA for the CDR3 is TGTGCCAGCAGCTTAGTCCCGGGAAACTACGAGCAGTACTTC. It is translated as CASSLVPGNYEQYF.

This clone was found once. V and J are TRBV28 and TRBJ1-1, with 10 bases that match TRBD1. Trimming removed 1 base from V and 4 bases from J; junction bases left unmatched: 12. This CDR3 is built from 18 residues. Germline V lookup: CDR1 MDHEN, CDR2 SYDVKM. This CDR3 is CASSLLGRTGGQGTEAFF. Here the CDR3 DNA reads TGTGCCAGCAGTTTATTAGGTAGGACAGGGGGACAGGGCACTGAAGCTTTCTTT.

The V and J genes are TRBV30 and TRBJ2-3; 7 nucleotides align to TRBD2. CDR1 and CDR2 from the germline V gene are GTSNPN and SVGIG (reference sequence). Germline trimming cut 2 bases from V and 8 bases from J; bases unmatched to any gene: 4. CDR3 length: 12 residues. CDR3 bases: TGTGCCTGGAGTCTCGGCGGGAGTACGCAGTATTTT. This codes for CAWSLGGSTQYF.

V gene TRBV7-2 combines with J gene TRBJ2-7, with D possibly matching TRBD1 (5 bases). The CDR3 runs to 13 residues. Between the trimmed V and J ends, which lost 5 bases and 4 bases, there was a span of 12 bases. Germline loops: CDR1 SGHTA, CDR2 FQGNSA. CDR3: CASSPWTTYEQYF. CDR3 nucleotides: TGTGCCAGCAGCCCCTGGACAACATACGAGCAGTACTTC.

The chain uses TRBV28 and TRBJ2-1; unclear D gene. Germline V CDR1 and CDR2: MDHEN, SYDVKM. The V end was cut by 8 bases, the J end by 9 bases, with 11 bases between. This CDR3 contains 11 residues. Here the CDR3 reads CASQEAGEQFF. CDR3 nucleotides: TGTGCCAGCCAGGAAGCAGGTGAGCAGTTCTTC.

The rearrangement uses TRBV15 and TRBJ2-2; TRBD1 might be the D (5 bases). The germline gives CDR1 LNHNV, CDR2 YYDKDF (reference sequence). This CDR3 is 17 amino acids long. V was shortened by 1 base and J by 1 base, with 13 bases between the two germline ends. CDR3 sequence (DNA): TGTGCCACCAGCAGAGTTCGTGGTCAGGGGAACACCGGGGAGCTGTTTTTT. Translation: CATSRVRGQGNTGELFF.

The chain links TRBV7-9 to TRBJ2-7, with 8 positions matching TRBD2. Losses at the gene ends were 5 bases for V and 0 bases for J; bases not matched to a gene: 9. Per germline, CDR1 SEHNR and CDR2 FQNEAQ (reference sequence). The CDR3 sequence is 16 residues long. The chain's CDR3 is CASSGLSGSLSYEQYF. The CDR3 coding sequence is TGTGCCAGCAGCGGACTAAGCGGGAGCCTCTCCTACGAGCAGTACTTC.

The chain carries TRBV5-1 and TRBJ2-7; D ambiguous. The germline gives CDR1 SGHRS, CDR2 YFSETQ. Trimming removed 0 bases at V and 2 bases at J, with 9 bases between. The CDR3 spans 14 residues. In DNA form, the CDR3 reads TGCGCCAGCAGCTTGGCGGCGGATACCTACGAGCAGTACTTC. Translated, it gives CASSLAADTYEQYF.

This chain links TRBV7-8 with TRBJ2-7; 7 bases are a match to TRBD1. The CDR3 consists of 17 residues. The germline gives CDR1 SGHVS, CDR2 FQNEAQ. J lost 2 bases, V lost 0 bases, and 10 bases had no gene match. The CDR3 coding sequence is TGTGCCAGCAGCTTAGCGTCTGGACAGGTTCCTGCCTACGAGCAGTACTTC. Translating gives CASSLASGQVPAYEQYF.

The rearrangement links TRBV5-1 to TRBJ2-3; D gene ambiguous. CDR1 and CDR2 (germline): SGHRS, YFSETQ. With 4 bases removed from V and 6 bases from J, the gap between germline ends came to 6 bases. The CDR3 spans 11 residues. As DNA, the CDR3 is TGCGCCAGCAGCCGAGGCGATACGCAGTATTTT. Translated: CASSRGDTQYF.

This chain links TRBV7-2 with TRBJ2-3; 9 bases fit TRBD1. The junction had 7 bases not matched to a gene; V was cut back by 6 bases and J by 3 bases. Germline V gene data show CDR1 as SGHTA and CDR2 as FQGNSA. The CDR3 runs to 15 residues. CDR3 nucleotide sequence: TGTGCCAGCAGTCGGGACAGGGTAGTTACAGATACGCAGTATTTT. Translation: CASSRDRVVTDTQYF.

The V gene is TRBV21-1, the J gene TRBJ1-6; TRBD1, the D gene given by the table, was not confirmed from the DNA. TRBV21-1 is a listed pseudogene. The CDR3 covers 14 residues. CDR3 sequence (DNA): TGTGCCAGCAGCAACTACAGGGGGCACTCACCCCTCCACTTT. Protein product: CASSNYRGHSPLHF.

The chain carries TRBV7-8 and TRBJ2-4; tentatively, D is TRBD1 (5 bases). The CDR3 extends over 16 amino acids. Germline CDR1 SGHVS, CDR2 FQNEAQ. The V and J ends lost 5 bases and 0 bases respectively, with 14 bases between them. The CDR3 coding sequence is TGTGCCAGCAGCCGAGACAGTTTCTTAGCCAAAAACATTCAGTACTTC. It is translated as CASSRDSFLAKNIQYF.

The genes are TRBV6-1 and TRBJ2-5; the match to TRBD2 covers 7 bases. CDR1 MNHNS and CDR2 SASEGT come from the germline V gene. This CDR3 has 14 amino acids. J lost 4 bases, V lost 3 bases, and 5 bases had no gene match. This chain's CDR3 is CASSERASGETQYF. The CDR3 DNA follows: TGTGCCAGCAGTGAGAGGGCTAGCGGAGAGACCCAGTACTTC.

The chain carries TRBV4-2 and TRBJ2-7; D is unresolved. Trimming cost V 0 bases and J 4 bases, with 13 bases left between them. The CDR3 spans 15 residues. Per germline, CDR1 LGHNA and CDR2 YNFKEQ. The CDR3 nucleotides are TGTGCCAGCAGCCAAGATTCGGGTGGTGGGTACGAGCAGTACTTC. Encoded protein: CASSQDSGGGYEQYF.

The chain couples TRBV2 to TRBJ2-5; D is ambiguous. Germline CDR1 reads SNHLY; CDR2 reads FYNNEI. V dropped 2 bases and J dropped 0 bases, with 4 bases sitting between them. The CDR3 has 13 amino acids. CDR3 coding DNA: TGTGCCAGCAGTGAACAGTACCAAGAGACCCAGTACTTC. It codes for CASSEQYQETQYF.

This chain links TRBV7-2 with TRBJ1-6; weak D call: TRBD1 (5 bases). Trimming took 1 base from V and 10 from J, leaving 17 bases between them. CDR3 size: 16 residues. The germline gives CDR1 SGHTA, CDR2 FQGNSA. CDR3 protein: CASSLVYRGTESPLHF. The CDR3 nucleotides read TGTGCCAGCAGCTTAGTGTATAGGGGTACAGAGTCACCCCTCCACTTT.

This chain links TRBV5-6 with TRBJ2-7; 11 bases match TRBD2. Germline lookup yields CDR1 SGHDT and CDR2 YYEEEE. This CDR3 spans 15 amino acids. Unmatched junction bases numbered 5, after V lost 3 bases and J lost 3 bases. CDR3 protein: CASSYTGTSGYEQYF. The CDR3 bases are TGTGCCAGCAGCTATACCGGGACTAGCGGCTACGAGCAGTACTTC. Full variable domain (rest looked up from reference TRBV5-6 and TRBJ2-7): DAGVTQSPTHLIKTRGQQVTLRCSPKSGHDTVSWYQQALGQGPQFIFQYYEEEERQRGNFPDRFSGHQFPNYSSELNVNALLLGDSALYLCASSYTGTSGYEQYFGPGTRLTVT.